This T cell receptor (beta chain) was found in a study of cytomegalovirus exposure and HLA in healthy donors. Trimming took 4 bases from V and 4 from J, leaving 11 bases between them. This CDR3 is built from 13 residues. CDR1 is SGHNT and CDR2 is YYREEE in the germline V gene (reference sequence). With 60 Vbeta and 13 Jbeta primers, the PCR was carried out. This table comes from immunoSEQ multiplex PCR, and its TCRdb copy is limited to in-frame clones, with some not included. The table has roughly 87,000 clones, around 79% seen once. The sequence came from a woman aged 40-49 years in good health and CMV-seropositive. This rearrangement joins TRBV5-4 to TRBJ2-5, with D maybe TRBD2 (5 bases). The sequencing input was PBMCs. The DNA of the CDR3 is TGTGCCAGCAGCCTTACTAGTGGAGAGACCCAGTACTTC. Its translation is CASSLTSGETQYF.